These T cell receptor beta chains were read from a single sample in a study of long-term antiretroviral therapy in people with HIV. TCRdb's table, derived via immunoSEQ multiplex PCR, lists solely in-frame clones and lacks some. The table has 22,000 or so clones, around three quarters seen once. Sequencing was performed on unsorted PBMCs, taken 2.9 years after starting antiretroviral therapy. The receptors stem from a woman aged 25 to 39 with HIV. Each CDR3 is given with its conserved first and last residue. The order of the fields is D gene, J gene, V gene, clone size, CDR3 protein, CDR3 DNA. A D gene is named only where the DNA matches it firmly. Only some rows state a clone size, as once, few, many or a class for expanded clones.

d_gene: TRBD1; j_gene: TRBJ1-2; v_gene: TRBV6-5; abundance: NA; CDR3aa: CASSSKTGKVGYTF; CDR3nt: TGTGCCAGCAGCTCCAAGACAGGGAAGGTGGGCTACACCTTC
d_gene: NA; j_gene: TRBJ2-3; v_gene: TRBV7-3; abundance: NA; CDR3aa: CASSLRVPSTDTQYF; CDR3nt: TGTGCCAGCAGCTTACGGGTCCCTAGCACAGATACGCAGTATTTT
d_gene: TRBD1; j_gene: TRBJ1-4; v_gene: TRBV7-8; abundance: NA; CDR3aa: CASSLAQGGLGEKLFF; CDR3nt: TGTGCCAGCAGCTTAGCGCAAGGGGGCCTAGGGGAAAAACTGTTTTTT
d_gene: NA; j_gene: TRBJ2-2; v_gene: TRBV19; abundance: NA; CDR3aa: CATLDRTGELFF; CDR3nt: TGTGCCACCCTAGACAGAACCGGGGAGCTGTTTTTT
d_gene: NA; j_gene: TRBJ2-1; v_gene: TRBV15; abundance: NA; CDR3aa: CATSRDVAVSSYNEQFF; CDR3nt: TGTGCCACCAGCAGAGATGTCGCGGTTAGCTCCTACAATGAGCAGTTCTTC
d_gene: TRBD1; j_gene: TRBJ1-2; v_gene: TRBV18; abundance: NA; CDR3aa: CASSPGQGASGYTF; CDR3nt: TGTGCCAGCTCACCAGGGCAGGGGGCGTCTGGCTACACCTTC
d_gene: TRBD1; j_gene: TRBJ1-6; v_gene: TRBV5-1; abundance: NA; CDR3aa: CASSLKETGGAPLHF; CDR3nt: TGCGCCAGCAGCTTGAAGGAGACAGGGGGGGCACCCCTCCACTTT
d_gene: TRBD1; j_gene: TRBJ1-2; v_gene: TRBV19; abundance: NA; CDR3aa: CASSDRDYGYTF; CDR3nt: TGTGCCAGTTCGGACAGGGACTATGGCTACACCTTC
d_gene: NA; j_gene: TRBJ2-3; v_gene: TRBV10-3; abundance: NA; CDR3aa: CAIFAGQGLQERHTDTQYF; CDR3nt: TGTGCCATTTTTGCGGGACAAGGGCTCCAGGAGCGACACACAGATACGCAGTATTTT
d_gene: NA; j_gene: TRBJ2-5; v_gene: TRBV5-1; abundance: NA; CDR3aa: CASTNLYQETQYF; CDR3nt: TGCGCCAGTACAAATCTGTACCAAGAGACCCAGTACTTC
d_gene: TRBD1; j_gene: TRBJ1-6; v_gene: TRBV4-1; abundance: NA; CDR3aa: CASSQSTPQGDSPLHF; CDR3nt: TGCGCCAGCAGCCAGAGCACTCCGCAGGGGGATTCACCCCTCCACTTT
d_gene: NA; j_gene: TRBJ1-2; v_gene: TRBV5-1; abundance: NA; CDR3aa: CASSLAADGYGYTF; CDR3nt: TGCGCCAGCAGCTTGGCGGCGGACGGCTATGGCTACACCTTC
d_gene: NA; j_gene: TRBJ1-5; v_gene: TRBV12-5; abundance: few; CDR3aa: CASAGGEGNQPQHF; CDR3nt: TGTGCTAGTGCCGGGGGGGAGGGCAATCAGCCCCAGCATTTT
d_gene: NA; j_gene: TRBJ2-3; v_gene: TRBV7-3; abundance: few; CDR3aa: CASSANPQNTDTQYF; CDR3nt: TGTGCCAGCAGCGCTAATCCGCAGAACACAGATACGCAGTATTTT
d_gene: NA; j_gene: TRBJ2-5; v_gene: TRBV29-1; abundance: NA; CDR3aa: CSRGGPGETQYF; CDR3nt: TGTAGCAGAGGAGGTCCGGGGGAGACCCAGTACTTC
d_gene: NA; j_gene: TRBJ2-3; v_gene: TRBV7-3; abundance: NA; CDR3aa: CASSRQGGTTDTQYF; CDR3nt: TGTGCCAGCAGCCGCCAAGGGGGAACGACAGATACGCAGTATTTT
d_gene: NA; j_gene: TRBJ1-3; v_gene: TRBV7-8; abundance: NA; CDR3aa: CASSLGTTGSYGNTIYF; CDR3nt: TGTGCCAGCAGCTTAGGTACCACCGGGAGCTACGGGAACACCATATATTTT
d_gene: NA; j_gene: TRBJ1-6; v_gene: TRBV2; abundance: NA; CDR3aa: CASSDRSRLSYNSPLHF; CDR3nt: TGTGCCAGCAGTGATCGATCAAGACTCTCCTATAATTCACCCCTCCACTTT
d_gene: NA; j_gene: TRBJ2-2; v_gene: TRBV10-2; abundance: few; CDR3aa: CASTITGELFF; CDR3nt: TGCGCCAGCACTATAACCGGGGAGCTGTTTTTT
d_gene: TRBD1; j_gene: TRBJ2-1; v_gene: TRBV7-9; abundance: NA; CDR3aa: CASSPDRGLESWQFF; CDR3nt: TGTGCCAGCAGCCCGGACAGGGGGCTTGAAAGTTGGCAGTTCTTC
d_gene: TRBD2; j_gene: TRBJ2-3; v_gene: TRBV5-1; abundance: once; CDR3aa: CASSFVAGVLAAQYF; CDR3nt: TGCGCCAGCAGCTTTGTAGCGGGGGTCCTCGCCGCGCAGTATTTT
d_gene: TRBD2; j_gene: TRBJ2-3; v_gene: TRBV7-3; abundance: once; CDR3aa: CASSLRAGGTTDTQYF; CDR3nt: TGTGCCAGCAGCTTAAGGGCGGGGGGAACTACAGATACGCAGTATTTT
d_gene: NA; j_gene: TRBJ2-1; v_gene: TRBV9; abundance: NA; CDR3aa: CASSNTGAGELNEQFF; CDR3nt: TGTGCCAGCAGCAACACAGGGGCGGGGGAGTTAAATGAGCAGTTCTTC
d_gene: NA; j_gene: TRBJ1-4; v_gene: TRBV6-1; abundance: medium-sized; CDR3aa: CASSEGLAEKLFF; CDR3nt: TGTGCCAGCAGTGAGGGGTTAGCAGAAAAACTGTTTTTT
d_gene: TRBD2; j_gene: TRBJ2-3; v_gene: TRBV5-1; abundance: NA; CDR3aa: CASSTGLITDTQYF; CDR3nt: TGCGCCAGCAGCACGGGACTAATCACAGATACGCAGTATTTT
d_gene: TRBD1; j_gene: TRBJ1-4; v_gene: TRBV19; abundance: NA; CDR3aa: CASRGTATNEKLFF; CDR3nt: TGTGCCAGTAGGGGGACAGCAACTAATGAAAAACTGTTTTTT
d_gene: NA; j_gene: TRBJ1-5; v_gene: TRBV6-6; abundance: NA; CDR3aa: CAAGYNQPQHF; CDR3nt: TGTGCCGCCGGATACAATCAGCCCCAGCATTTT
d_gene: NA; j_gene: TRBJ2-3; v_gene: TRBV7-6; abundance: NA; CDR3aa: CASSFRGRTDTQYF; CDR3nt: TGTGCCAGCAGCTTCAGGGGACGCACAGATACGCAGTATTTT
d_gene: NA; j_gene: TRBJ1-3; v_gene: TRBV6-1; abundance: NA; CDR3aa: CASSEAAGTSGNTIYF; CDR3nt: TGTGCCAGCAGTGAAGCAGCGGGAACCTCTGGAAACACCATATATTTT
d_gene: NA; j_gene: TRBJ2-3; v_gene: TRBV2; abundance: NA; CDR3aa: CASTERDTQYF; CDR3nt: TGTGCCAGCACCGAACGTGATACGCAGTATTTT
d_gene: NA; j_gene: TRBJ2-1; v_gene: TRBV5-1; abundance: NA; CDR3aa: CASRGQYEQFF; CDR3nt: TGCGCCAGCAGAGGACAGTATGAGCAGTTCTTC
d_gene: TRBD1; j_gene: TRBJ2-5; v_gene: TRBV11-2; abundance: NA; CDR3aa: CASSPGTGLQETQYF; CDR3nt: TGTGCCAGCAGCCCTGGGACAGGATTACAAGAGACCCAGTACTTC
d_gene: NA; j_gene: TRBJ1-6; v_gene: TRBV25-1; abundance: NA; CDR3aa: CASTTGLYNSPLHF; CDR3nt: TGTGCCAGCACAACAGGATTATATAATTCACCCCTCCACTTT
d_gene: TRBD2; j_gene: TRBJ2-3; v_gene: TRBV9; abundance: NA; CDR3aa: CASSVVDGGGTDTQYF; CDR3nt: TGTGCCAGCAGCGTAGTGGATGGGGGGGGTACAGATACGCAGTATTTT
d_gene: NA; j_gene: TRBJ2-3; v_gene: TRBV6-4; abundance: few; CDR3aa: CASSDSTGTDTQYF; CDR3nt: TGTGCCAGCAGTGACTCGACCGGCACAGATACGCAGTATTTT
d_gene: NA; j_gene: TRBJ1-2; v_gene: TRBV30; abundance: once; CDR3aa: CAGGRYQAKYGYTF; CDR3nt: TGTGCCGGGGGTCGGTATCAGGCGAAATATGGCTACACCTTC
d_gene: NA; j_gene: TRBJ1-1; v_gene: TRBV2; abundance: few; CDR3aa: CASSVPEGGADTEAFF; CDR3nt: TGTGCCAGCAGTGTACCAGAGGGGGGCGCGGACACTGAAGCTTTCTTT
d_gene: TRBD1; j_gene: TRBJ1-1; v_gene: TRBV9; abundance: NA; CDR3aa: CASSPEDRGYTEAFF; CDR3nt: TGTGCCAGCAGCCCTGAGGACAGGGGGTACACTGAAGCTTTCTTT
d_gene: NA; j_gene: TRBJ1-2; v_gene: TRBV28; abundance: NA; CDR3aa: CASSLPGGNYGYTF; CDR3nt: TGTGCCAGCAGTCTTCCCGGGGGGAACTATGGCTACACCTTC
d_gene: NA; j_gene: TRBJ1-1; v_gene: TRBV14; abundance: NA; CDR3aa: CASSLYRNTEAFF; CDR3nt: TGTGCCAGCAGCCTCTACAGGAACACTGAAGCTTTCTTT
d_gene: TRBD1; j_gene: TRBJ1-4; v_gene: TRBV4-2; abundance: NA; CDR3aa: CASSQVILDRATNEKLFF; CDR3nt: TGTGCCAGCAGCCAAGTCATCTTGGACAGGGCAACTAATGAAAAACTGTTTTTT
d_gene: TRBD1; j_gene: TRBJ1-5; v_gene: TRBV19; abundance: few; CDR3aa: CASSDRGGQPQHF; CDR3nt: TGTGCCAGTAGTGACAGGGGTGGCCAGCCCCAGCATTTT
d_gene: NA; j_gene: TRBJ1-2; v_gene: TRBV19; abundance: NA; CDR3aa: CASADLGGYTF; CDR3nt: TGTGCCAGTGCAGACCTTGGCGGCTACACCTTC
d_gene: NA; j_gene: TRBJ1-2; v_gene: TRBV5-6; abundance: NA; CDR3aa: CASSLVPDSYGYTF; CDR3nt: TGTGCCAGCAGCTTGGTCCCCGACAGCTATGGCTACACCTTC
d_gene: NA; j_gene: TRBJ2-2; v_gene: TRBV9; abundance: NA; CDR3aa: CASSVQGFNTGELFF; CDR3nt: TGTGCCAGCAGCGTACAGGGTTTCAACACCGGGGAGCTGTTTTTT
d_gene: NA; j_gene: TRBJ2-2; v_gene: TRBV7-2; abundance: NA; CDR3aa: CASSRSNTGELFF; CDR3nt: TGTGCCAGCAGCCGATCAAACACCGGGGAGCTGTTTTTT
d_gene: NA; j_gene: TRBJ1-2; v_gene: TRBV11-2; abundance: NA; CDR3aa: CASSSRGTHKTVFDYGYTF; CDR3nt: TGTGCCAGCAGCTCCCGGGGTACACATAAGACGGTTTTTGACTATGGCTACACCTTC
d_gene: NA; j_gene: TRBJ2-2; v_gene: TRBV19; abundance: NA; CDR3aa: CASSRPGGLNTGELFF; CDR3nt: TGTGCCAGTAGTAGGCCCGGGGGGCTGAACACCGGGGAGCTGTTTTTT
d_gene: TRBD2; j_gene: TRBJ2-5; v_gene: TRBV30; abundance: medium-sized; CDR3aa: CAWADPSGGLWQETQYF; CDR3nt: TGTGCCTGGGCCGACCCAAGCGGGGGGCTATGGCAAGAGACCCAGTACTTC
d_gene: NA; j_gene: TRBJ1-2; v_gene: TRBV20-1; abundance: NA; CDR3aa: CSARRVYGYTF; CDR3nt: TGCAGTGCTAGGCGAGTATACGGCTACACCTTC